The 11 T cell receptor beta chains below were found in one sample sequenced in a study of naive CD8 T cells in extremely preterm neonates. Libraries were prepared by immunoSEQ multiplex PCR; TCRdb keeps only in-frame clonotypes and omits some of them. The sample holds 3,500 to 4,500 clones; 95% to 98% are singletons and the top ten take under 0.75%. Sequencing used naive CD8+ T cells from blood. These receptor sequences come from a human donor in good health.

This chain connects TRBV5-5 to TRBJ1-2; the D is unclear. The CDR3 loop spans 13 amino acids. Trimming took 0 bases from V and 5 from J, leaving 8 bases between them. CDR1 SGHKS and CDR2 YYEKEE come from the germline V gene (reference sequence). Written as DNA, the CDR3 is TGTGCCAGCAGCTTGGGAGGGAGATATGGCTACACCTTC. Translated, it gives CASSLGGRYGYTF. The full variable domain, its missing parts supplied by reference TRBV5-5 and TRBJ1-2, is DAGVTQSPTHLIKTRGQQVTLRCSPISGHKSVSWYQQVLGQGPQFIFQYYEKEERGRGNFPDRFSARQFPNYSSELNVNALLLGDSALYLCASSLGGRYGYTFGSGTRLTVV.

V and J are TRBV9 and TRBJ1-6, with a tentative D call TRBD1 (6 bases). CDR3 size: 14 residues. Per the germline V gene, CDR1 is SGDLS and CDR2 is YYNGEE. Trimming took off 0 bases at V and 9 bases at J, with 10 bases between the two ends. The CDR3 region has the DNA TGTGCCAGCAGCGTAGGGACAGCTGGTTCACCCCTCCACTTT. This encodes CASSVGTAGSPLHF.

V is TRBV2 and J is TRBJ2-2; D may be TRBD2 (7 bases). Looked up from germline, CDR1 is SNHLY and CDR2 is FYNNEI. V lost 6 bases to trimming and J lost 6 bases, with 8 bases between them. The CDR3 covers 12 residues. The CDR3 DNA reads as TGTGCCAGCAGAGGGGGGGCCGGGGAGCTGTTTTTT. Protein: CASRGGAGELFF.

The sample holds one count of this clone. The chain uses TRBV7-6 and TRBJ2-5; TRBD2 might be the D (5 bases). CDR3 length: 14 amino acids. Germline lookup yields CDR1 SGHVS and CDR2 FNYEAQ. V was clipped by 5 bases and J by 4 bases, with 14 bases between them. The CDR3 loop is CASSMAGVGETQYF. The CDR3 DNA reads TGTGCCAGCAGCATGGCCGGGGTAGGAGAGACCCAGTACTTC.

J is TRBJ2-5 and V is TRBV11-2; weak D call: TRBD2 (5 bases). The CDR3 consists of 14 residues. The germline V gene has CDR1 SGHAT and CDR2 FQNNGV. V gave up 2 bases and J gave up 5 bases, with 12 bases separating them. CDR3 amino acids: CASSLNYRRETQYF. CDR3 coding DNA: TGTGCCAGCAGCTTAAACTATAGGAGGGAGACCCAGTACTTC.

This clone was seen just once. This sequence joins TRBV19 and TRBJ2-3; 9 bases line up with TRBD2. This CDR3 has 14 amino acids. CDR1 is LNHDA and CDR2 is SQIVND in the germline V gene (reference sequence). V was pared by 7 bases and J by 6 bases, with 8 bases of the junction left unmatched. CDR3 protein: CASTAAGGTDTQYF. In DNA, the CDR3 is TGTGCCAGTACCGCCGCGGGGGGGACCGATACGCAGTATTTT.

The chain joins TRBV28 to TRBJ1-4; possible D gene TRBD1, 6 bases. Germline CDR1 MDHEN, CDR2 SYDVKM. V dropped 6 bases and J dropped 4 bases, with 15 bases sitting between them. There are 15 residues in the CDR3. CDR3 amino acids: CASSPPRGINEKLFF. CDR3 bases: TGTGCCAGCAGCCCCCCGAGGGGGATTAATGAAAAACTGTTTTTT.

This clone has a handful of counts. V usage is TRBV23-1 and J usage is TRBJ2-7, with 9 bases identical to TRBD1. TRBV23-1 is noted as an ORF with a role that remains uncertain. The CDR3 contains 12 residues. The CDR3 here is CAPGQGSDEQYF. CDR3 sequence (DNA): TGCGCTCCGGGACAGGGCTCGGACGAGCAGTACTTC.

V is TRBV5-8 and J is TRBJ2-5; no clear D gene. V lost 4 bases and J 5 bases, leaving 9 bases between the germline ends. The germline V gene has CDR1 SGHTS and CDR2 YDEGEE. CDR3 length: 12 amino acids. This CDR3 reads CASSLFRETQYF. For the CDR3, the DNA is TGTGCCAGCAGCCTTTTCCGGGAGACCCAGTACTTC.

The rearrangement joins TRBV4-2 to TRBJ2-5; TRBD2 is a possible D gene (6 bases). The CDR3 consists of 14 residues. Trimming took 0 bases from V and 1 from J, leaving 6 bases between them. Looked up from germline, CDR1 is LGHNA and CDR2 is YNFKEQ. In DNA, the CDR3 is TGTGCCAGCAGCCAAGAGGGGGGCCAAGAGACCCAGTACTTC. Translation gives CASSQEGGQETQYF.

The gene calls are TRBV4-1 and TRBJ1-1, with D possibly matching TRBD1 (6 bases). The CDR3 is made up of 16 amino acids. Germline V gene lookup returns CDR1 MGHRA and CDR2 YSYEKL. Between the trimmed V and J ends, which lost 2 bases and 5 bases, there was a span of 18 bases. The CDR3, as DNA: TGCGCCAGCAGCCAACTATTACAGGGTAAGGGAACTGAAGCTTTCTTT. Protein product: CASSQLLQGKGTEAFF.